The clone carrying this TCR beta chain came up many times. The source of the sample is a study of T cells after yellow fever vaccination. The length of the CDR3 is 12 residues. With 6 bases removed from V and 3 bases from J, the gap between germline ends came to 8 bases. MiXCR, applied by TCRdb to the 5' RACE reads, yields one record per CDR3 protein. The table includes roughly 60,000 distinct CDR3 sequences, approximately 7.7% detected once. This sample comprised CD8+ T cells sorted from PBMCs, obtained on the day of the first yellow fever vaccination. The chain couples TRBV12-3 or TRBV12-4 to TRBJ1-1; D not resolved. The receptor was isolated from a man between 18 and 35 years old who received the YFV17D yellow fever vaccine. In DNA form, the CDR3 reads TGTGCCAGCAGCCCCTCGGACACTGAAGCTTTCTTT. This sequence encodes CASSPSDTEAFF.